This T cell receptor (beta chain) was found in a study of blood T cell repertoires in COVID-19. Original handling: It was from reference gene primer amplification that nucleated cell counts were estimated. Profiled with immunoSEQ multiplex PCR; TCRdb holds only in-frame clones, not every one. The DNA gave D and trimming, while V, J and clone size come from that table. The sample records fewer than 200,000 clones, about 85% being singletons. The CDR3 is 16 amino acids. Sequenced sample: peripheral blood. The chain is built from TRBV21-1 and TRBJ2-2; the table's D gene call, TRBD1, was not cross checked with the DNA. TRBV21-1 is noted as a pseudogene. This receptor was taken from an older woman with COVID-19, enrolled during active disease. The CDR3 nucleotides are TGTGCCAGCAGCAGTTCCGGGACAGCTGACACCGGGGAGCTGTTTTTT. Protein sequence: CASSSSGTADTGELFF.